The 32 T cell receptor beta chains listed next were all sequenced from one sample in a study of control samples from healthy donors and cancer patients. Using immunoSEQ multiplex PCR, the repertoire was profiled, and TCRdb retains in-frame clones only, with some absent. The sample contains 150,000 or so clones, approximately 94% of which appear only once. Material: blood. These receptors were collected from a woman in her forties in good health.

The V gene is TRBV20-1, the J gene TRBJ2-3; the D is unclear. Germline-derived CDR1 and CDR2 are DFQATT and SNEGSKA (reference sequence). This CDR3 has 9 residues. Trimming left V 4 bases short and J 10 bases short, with 6 bases between. CDR3 loop: CSANHPQYF. The CDR3 DNA is TGCAGTGCTAACCATCCGCAGTATTTT.

V and J are TRBV7-2 and TRBJ2-1; D call uncertain. The CDR3 is made up of 14 amino acids. Trimming removed 5 bases from V and 4 bases from J, with 12 bases in between. From germline, CDR1 is SGHTA and CDR2 FQGNSA. The CDR3 region is CASSPVGRYNEQFF. CDR3 nucleotide sequence: TGTGCCAGCAGCCCCGTAGGCAGGTACAATGAGCAGTTCTTC.

This sequence joins TRBV12-5 and TRBJ1-1; perhaps TRBD1 as D (6 bases). The V gene lost 1 base and the J gene lost 6 bases, with 15 bases spanning the gap. The CDR3 has 15 residues. Germline loops: CDR1 LGHNT, CDR2 FRNRAP. CDR3 coding DNA: TGTGCTAGTGGTTTGGGGCGGACAGAGGGAGCTGAAGCTTTCTTT. Translated: CASGLGRTEGAEAFF. The full variable domain, its missing parts supplied by reference TRBV12-5 and TRBJ1-1, is DARVTQTPRHKVTEMGQEVTMRCQPILGHNTVFWYRQTMMQGLELLAYFRNRAPLDDSGMPKDRFSAEMPDATLATLKIQPSEPRDSAVYFCASGLGRTEGAEAFFGQGTRLTVV.

The chain combines TRBV19 with TRBJ1-1, with a possible D match to TRBD1 (6 bases). Germline-derived CDR1 and CDR2 are LNHDA and SQIVND (reference sequence). V shed 5 bases and J shed 1 base, with 17 bases lying between them. The CDR3 extends over 16 amino acids. The CDR3 loop reads CASSRTGIPSNTEAFF. Here the CDR3 DNA reads TGTGCCAGTAGTCGCACAGGGATACCCTCGAACACTGAAGCTTTCTTT.

V is TRBV21-1 and J is TRBJ2-7; the DNA was not compared with TRBD1, the D call given in the table. TRBV21-1 is reported as a pseudogene. This CDR3 contains 16 residues. This chain's CDR3 is CASSKDKGDRGHEQYF. The CDR3 coding sequence is TGTGCCAGCAGCAAAGACAAAGGAGACAGGGGTCACGAGCAGTACTTC.

V and J are TRBV30 and TRBJ2-3; D is possibly TRBD1 (5 bases). The CDR3 is 13 amino acids. The V and J ends lost 5 bases and 2 bases respectively, with 11 bases between them. Germline CDR1 GTSNPN, CDR2 SVGIG (reference sequence). This chain's CDR3 is CAWGAKPTDTQYF. The CDR3 bases are TGTGCCTGGGGGGCTAAGCCCACAGATACGCAGTATTTT.

J is TRBJ1-5 and V is TRBV4-2, with 9 bases lining up with TRBD1. Trimming at V came to 0 bases and at J to 7 bases, leaving 7 bases not matched to a gene. Germline V gene lookup returns CDR1 LGHNA and CDR2 YNFKEQ. The CDR3 loop spans 16 amino acids. The CDR3 DNA follows: TGTGCCAGCAGCCAAGATCGAGGGACAGGGTTACAGCCCCAGCATTTT. Protein: CASSQDRGTGLQPQHF.

V is TRBV19 and J is TRBJ1-1; no clear D gene. Trimming shortened V by 4 bases and J by 0 bases, and 18 bases separated the two germline ends. The CDR3 is made up of 17 amino acids. Germline V gene lookup returns CDR1 LNHDA and CDR2 SQIVND (reference sequence). The chain's CDR3 is CASSSPWRRAMNTEAFF. In DNA, the CDR3 is TGTGCCAGTAGTAGTCCGTGGCGAAGGGCCATGAACACTGAAGCTTTCTTT.

J is TRBJ1-1 and V is TRBV12-3 or TRBV12-4; D perhaps matches TRBD1 (6 bases). The CDR3 has 13 amino acids. Deletions cut 6 bases from V and 0 bases from J, with 8 bases between. CDR3 DNA: TGTGCCAGCAGATGGGACATGAACACTGAAGCTTTCTTT. Its translation: CASRWDMNTEAFF.

This clone was picked up one time. This sequence joins TRBV7-2 and TRBJ1-5; unclear D gene. This CDR3 comprises 15 residues. Trimming took off 6 bases at V and 5 bases at J, with 17 bases between the two ends. In germline, CDR1 is SGHTA, CDR2 FQGNSA. CDR3 amino acids: CASREVGSTHQPQHF. The CDR3 nucleotides are TGTGCCAGCAGGGAAGTGGGCAGTACCCATCAGCCCCAGCATTTT.

The rearrangement links TRBV7-6 to TRBJ2-3, with D perhaps being TRBD1 or TRBD2 (5 bases each). The CDR3 sequence is 15 residues long. V gave up 1 base and J gave up 4 bases, with 12 bases separating them. From germline, CDR1 is SGHVS and CDR2 FNYEAQ. Here the CDR3 reads CASSLGTQGADTQYF. CDR3 nucleotides: TGTGCCAGCAGCTTAGGTACCCAGGGAGCAGATACGCAGTATTTT.

This clone showed up just once. The J gene is TRBJ2-7, the V gene TRBV3-1 (or the pseudogene TRBV3-2); TRBD1 matches 9 bases. Trimming at V came to 3 bases and at J to 6 bases, leaving 9 bases not matched to a gene. The CDR3 sequence is 15 residues long. Germline-derived CDR1 and CDR2 are LGHDT and YNNKEL (reference sequence). The CDR3 region is CASSQSPGQGVEQYF. The CDR3, as DNA: TGTGCCAGCAGCCAGTCTCCGGGACAGGGTGTCGAGCAGTACTTC.

This chain connects TRBV14 to TRBJ1-3; no clear D. Germline V CDR1 and CDR2: SGHDN, FVKESK. The V gene lost 1 base and the J gene lost 3 bases, with 1 base spanning the gap. The CDR3 spans 12 residues. CDR3 residues: CASSQVGNTIYF. The CDR3 nucleotides read TGTGCCAGCAGCCAAGTTGGAAACACCATATATTTT.

The chain recombines TRBV30 with TRBJ1-2, with D uncertain. V was cut by 1 base and J by 7 bases, with 13 bases left in between. The germline CDR1 and CDR2 sequences are GTSNPN and SVGIG (reference sequence). CDR3 length: 13 residues. In nucleotides, the CDR3 is TGTGCCTGGAGTGCCGCCCGGGCGGTTGGCTACACCTTC. Its protein product is CAWSAARAVGYTF.

The chain couples TRBV5-4 to TRBJ1-2, with 7 nucleotides matching TRBD1. The CDR3 length is 15 residues. Germline CDR1 and CDR2: SGHNT and YYREEE (reference sequence). Trimming at V came to 1 base and at J to 7 bases, leaving 10 bases not matched to a gene. CDR3 sequence: CASSLSQNRGGGYTF. The CDR3 DNA is TGTGCCAGCAGCTTGAGTCAGAACAGGGGAGGTGGCTACACCTTC.

The gene calls are TRBV28 and TRBJ2-5; D might be TRBD2 (7 bases). Germline V gene data show CDR1 as MDHEN and CDR2 as SYDVKM. Trimming cost V 7 bases and J 4 bases, with 13 bases left between them. This CDR3 contains 13 residues. The CDR3 DNA reads TGTGCCAGCAAGGCGGGGGCCCGAGAGACCCAGTACTTC. Residues: CASKAGARETQYF.

The chain employs TRBV5-1 and TRBJ2-3; D ambiguous. The CDR3 contains 16 residues. V was cut by 1 base and J by 2 bases, with 14 bases left in between. The germline V gene encodes CDR1 SGHRS and CDR2 YFSETQ. DNA for the CDR3: TGCGCCAGCAGCTTGAGCACTGATACCGCCACAGATACGCAGTATTTT. Translated: CASSLSTDTATDTQYF.

The gene calls are TRBV5-5 and TRBJ1-4, with D perhaps matching TRBD1 (5 bases). This CDR3 has 14 amino acids. Germline V CDR1 and CDR2: SGHKS, YYEKEE (reference sequence). Trimming removed 5 bases from V and 4 bases from J, with 12 bases in between. The CDR3 DNA sequence: TGTGCCAGCAGTCCCGGGACGCATAATGAAAAACTGTTTTTT. This encodes CASSPGTHNEKLFF.

The J gene is TRBJ2-7, the V gene TRBV27, with TRBD2 matching 9 bases. In germline, CDR1 is MNHEY, CDR2 SMNVEV (reference sequence). The V gene end was trimmed by 5 bases and the J gene end by 4 bases; junction bases not matched to a gene: 15. The CDR3 is 17 residues long. CDR3 sequence reads: CASSHDNPTSGTYEQYF. CDR3 coding DNA: TGTGCCAGCAGTCATGACAACCCGACTAGCGGCACATACGAGCAGTACTTC.

The chain joins TRBV7-2 to TRBJ1-5; no clear D. The CDR3 runs 16 residues. Germline V CDR1 and CDR2: SGHTA, FQGNSA. Trimming removed 4 bases from V and 2 bases from J, with 15 bases in between. The chain's CDR3 is CASSSQSMGGNQPQHF. DNA of the CDR3: TGTGCCAGCAGCTCCCAGAGTATGGGTGGCAATCAGCCCCAGCATTTT.

This clone has just one count. The chain carries TRBV7-2 and TRBJ1-6; TRBD1 matches 7 bases. Looked up from germline, CDR1 is SGHTA and CDR2 is FQGNSA. The V gene end was trimmed by 4 bases and the J gene end by 9 bases; junction bases not matched to a gene: 9. The CDR3 length is 15 residues. The CDR3 reads CASSSTTGSGSPLHF. The DNA of the CDR3 is TGTGCCAGCAGCTCCACGACAGGGTCAGGTTCACCCCTCCACTTT. Full variable domain (missing parts from reference TRBV7-2 and TRBJ1-6): GAGVSQSPSNKVTEKGKDVELRCDPISGHTALYWYRQSLGQGLEFLIYFQGNSAPDKSGLPSDRFSAERTGGSVSTLTIQRTQQEDSAVYLCASSSTTGSGSPLHFGNGTRLTVT.

The chain uses TRBV9 and TRBJ1-4, with TRBD1 as a possible D gene (5 bases). Germline CDR1 SGDLS, CDR2 YYNGEE. V was trimmed by 0 bases and J by 6 bases, leaving 18 bases between them. There are 17 residues in the CDR3. CDR3 region: CASSVEGRGNWDEKLFF. The CDR3 DNA reads TGTGCCAGCAGCGTAGAGGGTCGGGGGAATTGGGATGAAAAACTGTTTTTT.

This clone appeared once. CDR3 sequence reads: CASSQDPRQGIGGYTF. The DNA for the CDR3 is TGTGCCAGCAGCCAAGACCCTCGACAGGGGATAGGAGGCTACACCTTC. The V and J genes are TRBV4-2 and TRBJ1-2; 8 bases are shared with TRBD1. This CDR3 contains 16 residues. Trimming removed 0 bases from V and 8 bases from J; junction bases left unmatched: 11. The germline gives CDR1 LGHNA, CDR2 YNFKEQ.

The V call is TRBV30, the J call TRBJ2-5; no reliable D call. Germline assignment: CDR1 GTSNPN and CDR2 SVGIG (reference sequence). V was cut by 0 bases and J by 7 bases, with 9 bases left in between. This CDR3 spans 12 amino acids. The CDR3 DNA reads as TGTGCCTGGAGTGTATATCGTGGGACCCAGTACTTC. This encodes CAWSVYRGTQYF.

V and J are TRBV27 and TRBJ1-5, with TRBD1 matching over 8 bases. CDR1 is MNHEY, CDR2 SMNVEV, per germline (reference sequence). The CDR3 is 14 amino acids. V gave up 6 bases and J gave up 8 bases; unmatched junction bases: 9. The CDR3 reads CASRSWTGQEPQHF. CDR3 in DNA: TGTGCCAGCAGGTCCTGGACAGGGCAGGAGCCCCAGCATTTT.

This clone was seen only a few times. The chain has TRBV4-1 and TRBJ2-7; D gene ambiguous. Germline CDR1 MGHRA, CDR2 YSYEKL. V gave up 3 bases and J gave up 3 bases, with 18 bases separating them. This CDR3 is built from 16 residues. The CDR3 sequence is CASSQGIKTPSYEQYF. The CDR3 region has the DNA TGCGCCAGCAGCCAGGGGATCAAAACCCCCAGCTACGAGCAGTACTTC.

This chain links TRBV6-6 with TRBJ1-1, with D perhaps matching TRBD1 (5 bases). V was shortened by 4 bases and J by 5 bases, with 17 bases between the two germline ends. The germline V gene encodes CDR1 MNHNY and CDR2 SVGAGI (reference sequence). The CDR3 has 15 amino acids. CDR3 amino acids: CASSWRGSEGTEAFF. CDR3 nucleotide sequence: TGTGCCAGCAGTTGGCGTGGGTCCGAGGGGACTGAAGCTTTCTTT.

This CDR3 is CASSQVDSYEQYF. CDR3 sequence (DNA): TGTGCCAGCAGCCAAGTGGACTCCTACGAGCAGTACTTC. The chain has TRBV3-1 (or the pseudogene TRBV3-2) and TRBJ2-7, with D uncertain. Trimming removed 1 base from V and 0 bases from J, with 4 bases in between. The CDR3 is 13 amino acids. Germline lookup yields CDR1 LGHDT and CDR2 YNNKEL (reference sequence).

The chain links TRBV15 to TRBJ2-3; tentative D call: TRBD1 (6 bases). Per germline, CDR1 LNHNV and CDR2 YYDKDF (reference sequence). V lost 0 bases and J 4 bases, leaving 14 bases between the germline ends. This CDR3 is 16 amino acids long. For the CDR3, the DNA is TGTGCCACCAGCAGAGATAGGGGGTATAGTGCAGATACGCAGTATTTT. Its translation: CATSRDRGYSADTQYF.

V usage is TRBV5-1 and J usage is TRBJ1-2; 8 positions agree with TRBD1. The germline V gene has CDR1 SGHRS and CDR2 YFSETQ. This CDR3 is 16 amino acids long. V gave up 0 bases and J gave up 4 bases; unmatched junction bases: 8. The CDR3 here is CASSLAGQGATYGYTF. In nucleotides, the CDR3 is TGCGCCAGCAGCTTGGCAGGACAGGGTGCGACCTATGGCTACACCTTC. The full variable domain, in which reference TRBV5-1 and TRBJ1-2 provide the parts outside the CDR3, is KAGVTQTPRYLIKTRGQQVTLSCSPISGHRSVSWYQQTPGQGLQFLFEYFSETQRNKGNFPGRFSGRQFSNSRSEMNVSTLELGDSALYLCASSLAGQGATYGYTFGSGTRLTVV.

The rearrangement joins TRBV30 to TRBJ2-5; D possibly corresponds to TRBD1 (5 bases). This CDR3 is built from 14 residues. Trimming removed 1 base at V and 4 bases at J, with 13 bases between. The germline V gene encodes CDR1 GTSNPN and CDR2 SVGIG (reference sequence). As DNA, the CDR3 is TGTGCCTGGAGTGGGTTGGGGCGACGAGAGACCCAGTACTTC. Protein sequence: CAWSGLGRRETQYF.

The rearrangement links TRBV5-6 to TRBJ1-4, with D perhaps matching TRBD1 (5 bases). V shed 3 bases and J shed 0 bases, with 18 bases lying between them. The germline V gene has CDR1 SGHDT and CDR2 YYEEEE. The CDR3 is 18 amino acids. CDR3 nucleotide sequence: TGTGCCAGCAGCTCCGAGGTCAGGCCGGGGGCAACTAATGAAAAACTGTTTTTT. It codes for CASSSEVRPGATNEKLFF. Full variable domain (missing parts from reference TRBV5-6 and TRBJ1-4): DAGVTQSPTHLIKTRGQQVTLRCSPKSGHDTVSWYQQALGQGPQFIFQYYEEEERQRGNFPDRFSGHQFPNYSSELNVNALLLGDSALYLCASSSEVRPGATNEKLFFGSGTQLSVL.